This note documents a single TCR beta chain sequence. Its specificity is unknown. This sample stems from a study of cytomegalovirus exposure and HLA in healthy donors. Primers included in the PCR were 60 Vbeta and 13 Jbeta primers. Generated by immunoSEQ multiplex PCR, the TCRdb table keeps only in-frame clones and is missing some. The sample carries approximately 150,000 clones, roughly 74% recorded once. V dropped 2 bases and J dropped 5 bases, with 24 bases sitting between them. Germline-derived CDR1 and CDR2 are MDHEN and SYDVKM. This CDR3 is built from 18 residues. Study results and caveats: The majority of TCR sequences were rare, yet some public TCRs appeared in many donors.

The chain combines TRBV28 with TRBJ1-2; possibly TRBD1 for D (5 bases). This sequence was found in a man between 18 and 29 years old in good health and CMV-seropositive. Sample: PBMCs. CDR3 sequence: CASSLLLGTSARPYGYTF. For the CDR3, the DNA is TGTGCCAGCAGTTTACTTCTAGGGACTTCAGCAAGGCCTTATGGCTACACCTTC.